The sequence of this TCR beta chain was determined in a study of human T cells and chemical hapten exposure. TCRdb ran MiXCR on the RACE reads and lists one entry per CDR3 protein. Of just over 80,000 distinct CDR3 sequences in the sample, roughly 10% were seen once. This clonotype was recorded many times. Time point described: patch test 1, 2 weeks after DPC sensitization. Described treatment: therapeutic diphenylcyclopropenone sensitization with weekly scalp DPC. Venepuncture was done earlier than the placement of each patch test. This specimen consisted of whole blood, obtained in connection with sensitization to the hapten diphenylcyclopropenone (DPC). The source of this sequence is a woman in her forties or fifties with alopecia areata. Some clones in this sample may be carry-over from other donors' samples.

The CDR3 DNA follows: TGTGCCAGCAGCCAAGATACAAGGGGCGACGGAAACACCATATATTTT. Protein sequence: CASSQDTRGDGNTIYF. The chain employs TRBV3-1 and TRBJ1-3, with a tentative D call TRBD1 (5 bases). Per germline, CDR1 LGHDT and CDR2 YNNKEL (reference sequence). This CDR3 is 16 amino acids long. The V gene lost 0 bases and the J gene lost 4 bases, with 13 bases spanning the gap.